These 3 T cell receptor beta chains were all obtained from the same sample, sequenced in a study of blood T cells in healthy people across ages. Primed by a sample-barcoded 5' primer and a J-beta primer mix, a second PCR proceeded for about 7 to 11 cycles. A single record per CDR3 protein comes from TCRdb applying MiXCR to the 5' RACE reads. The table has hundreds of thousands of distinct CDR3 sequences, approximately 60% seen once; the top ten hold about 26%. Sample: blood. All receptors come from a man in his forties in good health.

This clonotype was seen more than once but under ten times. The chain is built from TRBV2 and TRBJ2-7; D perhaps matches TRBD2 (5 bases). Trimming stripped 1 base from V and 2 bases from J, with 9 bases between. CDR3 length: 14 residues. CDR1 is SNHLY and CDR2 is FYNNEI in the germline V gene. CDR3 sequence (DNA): TGTGCCAGCAGTGAAGACCTAGCCGCCTACGAGCAGTACTTC. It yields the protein CASSEDLAAYEQYF.

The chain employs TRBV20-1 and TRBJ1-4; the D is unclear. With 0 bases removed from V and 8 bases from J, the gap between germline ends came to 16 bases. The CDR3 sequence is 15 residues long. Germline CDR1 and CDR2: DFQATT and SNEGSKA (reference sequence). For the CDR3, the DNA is TGCAGTGCTAGAGATCGACGAGAGGGAGAGGAAAAACTGTTTTTT. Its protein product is CSARDRREGEEKLFF.

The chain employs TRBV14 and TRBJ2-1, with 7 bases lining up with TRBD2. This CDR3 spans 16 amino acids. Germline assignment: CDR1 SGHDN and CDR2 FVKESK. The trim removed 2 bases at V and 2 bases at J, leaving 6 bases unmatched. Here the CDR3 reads CASSQNGGGTYNEQFF. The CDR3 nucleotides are TGTGCCAGCAGCCAAAATGGCGGGGGTACCTACAATGAGCAGTTCTTC.